The 5 T cell receptor beta chains below were found in one sample sequenced in a study of T cell responses to AZD1222 COVID-19 vaccine. Clones were read by immunoSEQ multiplex PCR, and TCRdb kept only the in-frame ones, dropping some. The sample carries 150,000 to 200,000 clones, 70% to 90% recorded once. The sequencing here drew on peripheral blood, taken 28 days after the second dose of the MenACWY control vaccine. The receptors originated from an adult who received the MenACWY meningococcal vaccine as a control.

This sequence joins TRBV7-6 and TRBJ2-2; 7 bases are a match to TRBD1. J gave up 3 bases and V 5 bases, and 9 bases lay outside the gene matches. Germline loops: CDR1 SGHVS, CDR2 FNYEAQ. The CDR3 is 16 residues long. CDR3 loop: CASSPPGQTDTGELFF. The CDR3, as DNA: TGTGCCAGCAGCCCCCCGGGACAGACTGACACCGGGGAGCTGTTTTTT. The full variable domain, in which reference TRBV7-6 and TRBJ2-2 provide the parts outside the CDR3, is GAGVSQSPRYKVTKRGQDVALRCDPISGHVSLYWYRQALGQGPEFLTYFNYEAQQDKSGLPNDRFSAERPEGSISTLTIQRTEQRDSAMYRCASSPPGQTDTGELFFGEGSRLTVL.

The genes are TRBV2 and TRBJ2-3; unclear D gene. From germline, CDR1 is SNHLY and CDR2 FYNNEI. Trimming pared 7 bases from V and 6 bases from J, leaving 8 bases between. CDR3 size: 11 residues. Here the CDR3 reads CASNLIDTQYF. The CDR3 DNA reads TGTGCCAGCAACCTAATTGATACGCAGTATTTT.

This rearrangement joins TRBV28 to TRBJ1-2; D is unclear. V lost 10 bases, J lost 7 bases, and 19 bases lay in between. CDR3 length: 13 residues. Germline lookup yields CDR1 MDHEN and CDR2 SYDVKM. The CDR3 sequence is CATLVPGLGGYTF. DNA for the CDR3: TGTGCCACCTTAGTCCCTGGATTGGGTGGCTACACCTTC.

V and J are TRBV7-9 and TRBJ2-7, with D tentatively TRBD2 (6 bases). V was pared by 4 bases and J by 6 bases, with 16 bases between. The CDR3 length is 14 residues. Per the germline V gene, CDR1 is SEHNR and CDR2 is FQNEAQ (reference sequence). CDR3 nucleotides: TGTGCCAGCAGCTCTGCTGGGGGGTTGGGCGAGCAGTACTTC. Amino acid sequence: CASSSAGGLGEQYF. The whole variable domain, remainder taken from reference TRBV7-9 and TRBJ2-7, is DTGVSQNPRHKITKRGQNVTFRCDPISEHNRLYWYRQTLGQGPEFLTYFQNEAQLEKSRLLSDRFSAERPKGSFSTLEIQRTEQGDSAMYLCASSSAGGLGEQYFGPGTRLTVT.

The chain employs TRBV3-1 (or the pseudogene TRBV3-2) and TRBJ2-1; 7 bases are a match to TRBD2. CDR3 length equals 15 residues. With V trimmed by 1 base and J by 9 bases, 9 bases remained unmatched. Germline V CDR1 and CDR2: LGHDT, YNNKEL (reference sequence). CDR3 coding DNA: TGTGCCAGCAGCCAAGGACACGGGGCGGGAGCTGAGCAGTTCTTC. Protein: CASSQGHGAGAEQFF.